This TCR beta chain was captured in a study of CD8+CD57+ T cells in acquired aplastic anemia. This clonotype was picked up many times. Its cognate antigen is unknown. Study-wide results and limits: The number of CD8+ CDR3 sequences shared by patients and controls was approximately 31.

For CDR3 and TCR beta VDJ profiling, genomic DNA was the template used. In TCRdb, the reads were re-called with MiXCR into one record per CDR3 protein. The sample lists some 170,000 distinct CDR3 sequences, about 48% seen once, with approximately 1% in the top ten. CDR3 length: 15 amino acids. The V and J ends lost 4 bases and 5 bases respectively, with 17 bases between them. Germline V gene lookup returns CDR1 ENHRY and CDR2 SYGVKD. Sequenced input: sorted CD4+, CD8+, or CD8+CD57+ T cells (not recorded which) from PBMCs. The rearrangement uses TRBV10-3 and TRBJ2-5; D might be TRBD1 or TRBD2, each matching 6 bases. The clonotype comes from a human donor in good health. The CDR3: CAISVVTGRQETQYF. CDR3 nucleotides: TGTGCCATCAGTGTAGTAACAGGGAGGCAGGAGACCCAGTACTTC.